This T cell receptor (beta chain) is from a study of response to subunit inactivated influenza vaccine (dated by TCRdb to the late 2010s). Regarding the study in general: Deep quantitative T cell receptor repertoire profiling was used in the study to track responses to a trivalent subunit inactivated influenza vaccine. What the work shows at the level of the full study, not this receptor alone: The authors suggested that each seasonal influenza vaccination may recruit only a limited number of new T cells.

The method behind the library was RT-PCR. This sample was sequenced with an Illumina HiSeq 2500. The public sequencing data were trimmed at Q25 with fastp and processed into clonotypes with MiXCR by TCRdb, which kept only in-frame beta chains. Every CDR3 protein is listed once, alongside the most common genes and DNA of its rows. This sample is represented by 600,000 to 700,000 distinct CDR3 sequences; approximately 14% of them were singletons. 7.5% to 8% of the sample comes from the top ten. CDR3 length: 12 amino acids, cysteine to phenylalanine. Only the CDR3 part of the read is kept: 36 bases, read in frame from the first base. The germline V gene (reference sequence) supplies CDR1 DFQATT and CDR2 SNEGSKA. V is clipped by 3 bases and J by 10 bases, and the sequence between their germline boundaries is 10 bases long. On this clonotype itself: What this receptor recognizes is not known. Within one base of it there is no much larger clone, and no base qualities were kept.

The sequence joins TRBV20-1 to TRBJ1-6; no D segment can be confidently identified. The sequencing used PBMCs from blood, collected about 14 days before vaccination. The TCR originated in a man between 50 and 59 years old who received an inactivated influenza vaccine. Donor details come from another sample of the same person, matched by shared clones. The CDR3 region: CSASIIGSPLHF. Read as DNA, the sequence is TGCAGTGCTAGTATTATAGGATCACCCCTCCACTTT.